This T cell receptor (beta chain) is from a study of response to subunit inactivated influenza vaccine. Each CDR3 protein is one row after TCRdb ran MiXCR on the RT-PCR reads. The data show 650,000 to 800,000 distinct CDR3 sequences, approximately 15% seen once. V gave up 1 base and J gave up 2 bases, with 5 bases separating them. The CDR3 sequence is 13 residues long. The germline V gene has CDR1 SNHLY and CDR2 FYNNEI. This clonotype was recorded many times. The TCR comes from a man aged 50-59 years who received an inactivated influenza vaccine. The material sequenced was PBMCs from blood, taken approximately 15 days before vaccination. This rearrangement joins TRBV2 to TRBJ2-5, with D unclear. The CDR3 sequence is CASSEEGQETQYF. The CDR3, as DNA: TGTGCCAGCAGTGAAGAAGGGCAAGAGACCCAGTACTTC.